This passage covers 5 T cell receptor beta chains from one sample sequenced in a study of blood T cell repertoires in COVID-19. Repertoires were generated with immunoSEQ multiplex PCR, while TCRdb's copy carries only in-frame clones and drops some. The sample comprises 200,000 to 300,000 clones, about 83% of which are singletons, and about 4% rests with the top ten. Sequencing used peripheral blood. The origin of the receptors is a man aged 45-65 years with acute or convalescent COVID-19.

This rearrangement joins TRBV29-1 to TRBJ1-1; TRBD1 might be the D (6 bases). Germline values: CDR1 SQVTM, CDR2 ANQGSEA. The CDR3 is made up of 13 amino acids. The V gene lost 2 bases and the J gene lost 1 base, with 8 bases spanning the gap. The CDR3 region has the DNA TGCAGCGTTGAACAGGGGTGGAACACTGAAGCTTTCTTT. As protein: CSVEQGWNTEAFF.

The V call is TRBV28, the J call TRBJ2-7, with 10 bases that match TRBD1. Per the germline V gene, CDR1 is MDHEN and CDR2 is SYDVKM. This CDR3 is built from 15 residues. The junction had 6 bases not matched to a gene; V was cut back by 7 bases and J by 0 bases. The CDR3 protein is CASNSGTGVSYEQYF. CDR3 bases: TGTGCCAGCAATTCCGGGACAGGGGTCTCCTACGAGCAGTACTTC.

The rearrangement joins TRBV5-1 to TRBJ2-5; 7 bases are a match to TRBD1. The CDR3 runs to 12 residues. The germline V gene encodes CDR1 SGHRS and CDR2 YFSETQ. Trimming took 7 bases from V and 1 from J; bases not matched to a gene: 1. Here the CDR3 reads CASSGGQETQYF. In DNA form, the CDR3 reads TGCGCCAGCTCAGGGGGCCAAGAGACCCAGTACTTC.

CDR3 DNA: TGTGCCAGCAGCTTGGATACTAGCGGGTCATACCAAGAGACCCAGTACTTC. Amino acid sequence: CASSLDTSGSYQETQYF. The chain links TRBV5-5 to TRBJ2-5, with TRBD2 matching over 9 bases. The junction had 6 bases not matched to a gene; V was cut back by 0 bases and J by 0 bases. The germline V gene has CDR1 SGHKS and CDR2 YYEKEE (reference sequence). The length of the CDR3 is 17 residues.

The CDR3 DNA follows: TGTGCCAGCAGCGGGGATCAAGAGACCCAGTACTTC. This translates into CASSGDQETQYF. The J gene is TRBJ2-5, the V gene TRBV6-5; a weak D match, TRBD2 (5 bases). The germline CDR1 and CDR2 sequences are MNHEY and SVGAGI. V lost 6 bases to trimming and J lost 2 bases, with 7 bases between them. The CDR3 contains 12 residues.